This record concerns one T cell receptor (beta chain) sequence. Other nucleotide sequences in the sample specify the same CDR3. This CDR3 contains 14 residues. Looked up from germline, CDR1 is SGHTA and CDR2 is FQGTGA. V was shortened by 0 bases and J by 4 bases, with 10 bases between the two germline ends. The protocol was immunoSEQ multiplex PCR, while the TCRdb copy is restricted to in-frame clones and leaves out a portion. This table has around 2.5 million clones, more than 85% appearing once. The sample comes from a study of shared clonotypes between healthy human individuals. This rearrangement joins TRBV7-3 to TRBJ2-7, with D maybe TRBD2 (6 bases). The material sequenced was naive CD4+ T cells from PBMCs. Subset described: CD45RA+ positively selected. This clonotype originated in a man aged 18 to 30 in good health. Some clones in this sample may be carry-over from other donors' samples. The CDR3 region is CASSLTRDSYEQYF. The CDR3 DNA follows: TGTGCCAGCAGCTTAACCCGGGACTCATACGAGCAGTACTTC.